This T cell receptor beta chain was documented in a study of T cells in Graves' hyperthyroidism and ophthalmopathy. This clonotype was recorded a few times. From RNA transcripts, TCR beta CDR3 regions were amplified. Carried out on the TCR CDR3, a first-round RT-PCR used the HTBI primer set. MiXCR was run by TCRdb on the multiplex PCR reads, yielding one entry per CDR3 protein. Among about 680,000 distinct CDR3 sequences listed, 30% to 40% were seen once. V was shortened by 3 bases and J by 5 bases, with 17 bases between the two germline ends. The length of the CDR3 is 16 residues. Germline-derived CDR1 and CDR2 are SGDLS and YYNGEE.

The sequenced sample consisted of blood. The chain couples TRBV9 to TRBJ1-4; possibly TRBD1 for D (5 bases). The sequence was collected from a woman in her thirties or forties with Graves' hyperthyroidism. Here the CDR3 reads CASSARTGTGNEKLFF. CDR3 nucleotide sequence: TGTGCCAGCAGCGCCCGAACTGGGACGGGGAATGAAAAACTGTTTTTT. Full variable domain (remainder filled in from reference TRBV9 and TRBJ1-4): DSGVTQTPKHLITATGQRVTLRCSPRSGDLSVYWYQQSLDQGLQFLIQYYNGEERAKGNILERFSAQQFPDLHSELNLSSLELGDSALYFCASSARTGTGNEKLFFGSGTQLSVL.